These 15 T cell receptor beta chains were all obtained from the same sample, sequenced in a study of CD8 T cells in ankylosing spondylitis. MiXCR was run by TCRdb on the 5' RACE reads, yielding one entry per CDR3 protein. The data contain about 240,000 distinct CDR3 sequences, approximately 12% of them singletons. Sample: blood, either unsorted or a sorted T cell fraction (not recorded which). The source is a male donor with ankylosing spondylitis or in good health (not recorded which).

At least ten counts were recorded for this clonotype. The chain combines TRBV9 with TRBJ2-5; D tentatively fits TRBD1 or TRBD2 (6 bases each). This CDR3 is 16 amino acids long. Germline V gives CDR1 SGDLS, CDR2 YYNGEE. Trimming took off 0 bases at V and 5 bases at J, with 17 bases between the two ends. CDR3 residues: CASSVGPGAEDETQYF. CDR3 bases: TGTGCCAGCAGCGTAGGACCGGGGGCGGAGGACGAGACCCAGTACTTC.

In its sample, this clonotype was seen a few times. V gene TRBV7-9 combines with J gene TRBJ2-7; D is ambiguous. This CDR3 is 14 amino acids long. Germline V gene data show CDR1 as SEHNR and CDR2 as FQNEAQ (reference sequence). V dropped 1 base and J dropped 0 bases, with 7 bases sitting between them. DNA of the CDR3: TGTGCCAGCAGCTTAGGCGCAAACTCCTACGAGCAGTACTTC. Protein product: CASSLGANSYEQYF.

This clonotype has a count of ten or more. Here the CDR3 DNA reads TGCGCCAGCAAAGGGACAGAGCACTCTGGAAACACCATATATTTT. Its translation is CASKGTEHSGNTIYF. The gene calls are TRBV5-1 and TRBJ1-3, with TRBD1 matching 7 bases. V dropped 6 bases and J dropped 0; count of bases not matched to a gene: 6. Germline V gene sequence: CDR1 SGHRS, CDR2 YFSETQ. This CDR3 spans 15 amino acids.

This clonotype was seen ten or more times. V and J are TRBV23-1 and TRBJ2-3; D is uncertain. TRBV23-1 is filed as an ORF, its function uncertain. Between the trimmed V and J ends, which lost 7 bases and 6 bases, there was a span of 14 bases. The CDR3 contains 13 residues. The CDR3 region is CASNQDRYDTQYF. In DNA form, the CDR3 reads TGCGCCAGCAACCAAGACCGGTACGATACGCAGTATTTT.

This clonotype was seen repeatedly, ten times or more. The chain employs TRBV5-1 and TRBJ1-2; maybe TRBD1 (5 bases). Germline CDR1 is SGHRS and CDR2 is YFSETQ. The germline V and J ends were trimmed by 1 base and 3 bases, with 22 bases remaining between them. The CDR3 extends over 18 amino acids. DNA for the CDR3: TGCGCCAGCAGCTTGTCGCCCCCTTGGCAGGGAGCTTACTATGGCTACACCTTC. Amino acid sequence: CASSLSPPWQGAYYGYTF.

This clonotype has at least ten counts. The V gene is TRBV10-2, the J gene TRBJ2-1; the match to TRBD2 covers 10 bases. Germline CDR1 and CDR2: WSHSY and SAAADI. Trimming cost V 6 bases and J 9 bases; bases outside gene matches: 8. There are 14 residues in the CDR3. DNA for the CDR3: TGCGCCAGCAGGCAGGGACTAGCGATGCGTGAGCAGTTCTTC. Amino acids: CASRQGLAMREQFF.

The chain joins TRBV29-1 to TRBJ1-2; unclear D gene. V lost 1 base and J 5 bases, leaving 8 bases between the germline ends. From germline, CDR1 is SQVTM and CDR2 ANQGSEA. CDR3 length: 12 residues. The CDR3 coding sequence is TGCAGCGTTGAAGGCGACACTTATGGCTACACCTTC. Translation: CSVEGDTYGYTF.

This clonotype has ten or more counts. The rearrangement links TRBV28 to TRBJ2-7; TRBD1 might be the D (5 bases). The germline gives CDR1 MDHEN, CDR2 SYDVKM. The CDR3 is 16 amino acids. V was pared by 5 bases and J by 5 bases, with 22 bases between. The CDR3 loop is CASSTPGFQGSNEQYF. Here the CDR3 DNA reads TGTGCCAGCAGTACCCCCGGGTTTCAGGGTTCTAACGAGCAGTACTTC. Drawing the rest from reference TRBV28 and TRBJ2-7, the complete variable domain is DVKVTQSSRYLVKRTGEKVFLECVQDMDHENMFWYRQDPGLGLRLIYFSYDVKMKEKGDIPEGYSVSREKKERFSLILESASTNQTSMYLCASSTPGFQGSNEQYFGPGTRLTVT.

Many counts were recorded for this clonotype. The chain combines TRBV9 with TRBJ2-5; D might be TRBD1 (5 bases). Germline CDR1 SGDLS, CDR2 YYNGEE. The CDR3 covers 15 residues. V lost 0 bases to trimming and J lost 1 base, with 10 bases between them. The chain's CDR3 is CASSVAAGRQETQYF. CDR3 nucleotide sequence: TGTGCCAGCAGCGTAGCGGCAGGGCGCCAAGAGACCCAGTACTTC.

J is TRBJ2-4 and V is TRBV7-8; TRBD1 matches 8 bases. The germline CDR1 and CDR2 sequences are SGHVS and FQNEAQ. The junction had 9 bases not matched to a gene; V was cut back by 2 bases and J by 9 bases. CDR3 length equals 15 residues. The CDR3, as DNA: TGTGCCAGCAGCTTATCGACAGGGGCCGCCGTCATTCAGTACTTC. This encodes CASSLSTGAAVIQYF.

This clonotype has a handful of counts. The gene calls are TRBV6-1 and TRBJ1-6; the D gene is possibly TRBD1 (5 bases). Per germline, CDR1 MNHNS and CDR2 SASEGT. The CDR3 is made up of 13 amino acids. V was pared by 6 bases and J by 9 bases, with 12 bases between. CDR3 DNA sequence: TGTGCCAGCAGCTGGGACGGTAGTTCACCCCTCCACTTT. Translated, it gives CASSWDGSSPLHF.

This clonotype was counted ten times or more. V usage is TRBV12-3 or TRBV12-4 and J usage is TRBJ2-1; tentatively, D is TRBD2 (5 bases). This CDR3 is 12 amino acids long. V dropped 6 bases and J dropped 6 bases, with 9 bases sitting between them. For the CDR3, the DNA is TGTGCCAGCAGGTTGGGGAGCAATGAGCAGTTCTTC. It yields the protein CASRLGSNEQFF.

This clonotype was seen at least ten times. The junction shows a germline mismatch at one end, possibly a read error. The rearrangement links TRBV12-3 or TRBV12-4 to TRBJ2-1; D is possibly TRBD2 (5 bases). CDR3 length: 14 amino acids. The CDR3 spells CASSLAHSNNEQFF. The CDR3 coding sequence is TGTGCCAGCAGTCTAGCTCACAGTAACAATGAGCAGTTCTTC.

In this sample, this clonotype turned up many times. This rearrangement joins TRBV5-1 to TRBJ2-7; 8 nucleotides align to TRBD2. This CDR3 has 14 residues. V was clipped by 0 bases and J by 6 bases; unmatched bases: 5. Germline V gives CDR1 SGHRS, CDR2 YFSETQ. The CDR3 spells CASSLVPSGFEQYF. The CDR3 DNA reads TGCGCCAGCAGCTTGGTCCCTAGCGGGTTCGAGCAGTACTTC.

There are a few counts of this clonotype. V and J are TRBV20-1 and TRBJ2-5, with D possibly being TRBD1 or TRBD2 (5 bases each). Per the germline V gene, CDR1 is DFQATT and CDR2 is SNEGSKA (reference sequence). The germline V and J ends were trimmed by 0 bases and 7 bases, with 15 bases remaining between them. The CDR3 has 14 amino acids. In DNA form, the CDR3 reads TGCAGTGCTAGAGATCTTGGGGGATTCCGGACCCAGTACTTC. This sequence encodes CSARDLGGFRTQYF.